Included here is one T cell receptor beta chain sequence, with context. Its specificity is not known. CDR3 size: 16 residues. Germline CDR1 SNHLY, CDR2 FYNNEI. J gave up 2 bases and V 5 bases, and 9 bases lay outside the gene matches. The data were taken from a study of cytomegalovirus exposure and HLA in healthy donors. Study observations and caveats: A previous analysis found most TCR beta V segments productive roughly 90% or roughly 30% of the time. When analyzed later, a missense DCLRE1C variant was found to be linked to TCR beta V- and J-gene trimming.

Primers: 60 Vbeta forward and 13 Jbeta reverse. Assay used: immunoSEQ multiplex PCR; TCRdb lists only in-frame clones, some missing. This sample has around 200,000 clones, with about 80% found just once. This TCR derives from a boy under 18 in good health and CMV-seronegative. Sequenced input: PBMCs. J is TRBJ1-5 and V is TRBV2, with 7 bases lining up with TRBD1. CDR3 sequence (DNA): TGTGCCAGCAGTAAAGAGGGGGCCAGAGGCAATCAGCCCCAGCATTTT. It encodes CASSKEGARGNQPQHF.